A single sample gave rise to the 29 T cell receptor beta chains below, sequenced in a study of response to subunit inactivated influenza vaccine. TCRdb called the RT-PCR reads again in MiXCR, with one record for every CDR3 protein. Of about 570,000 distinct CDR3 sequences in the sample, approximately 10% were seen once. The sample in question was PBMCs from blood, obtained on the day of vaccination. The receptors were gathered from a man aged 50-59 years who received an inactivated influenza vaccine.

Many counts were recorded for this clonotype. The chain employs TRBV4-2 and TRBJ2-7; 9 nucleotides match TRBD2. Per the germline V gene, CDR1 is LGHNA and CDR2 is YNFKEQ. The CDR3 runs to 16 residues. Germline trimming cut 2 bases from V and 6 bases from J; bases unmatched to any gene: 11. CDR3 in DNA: TGTGCCAGCAGCCAACCCACCAGCGGGGGGCCACGCGAGCAGTACTTC. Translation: CASSQPTSGGPREQYF.

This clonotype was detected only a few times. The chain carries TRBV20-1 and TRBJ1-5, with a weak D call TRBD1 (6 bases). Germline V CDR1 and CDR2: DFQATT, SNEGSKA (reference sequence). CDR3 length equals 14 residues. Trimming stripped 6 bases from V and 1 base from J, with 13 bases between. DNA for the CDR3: TGCAGTGCAGTGGGGGGCAGGAGCAATCAGCCCCAGCATTTT. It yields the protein CSAVGGRSNQPQHF.

CDR3 bases: TGCGCCAGCAGCTGGGAGGTGGGAGGGAACAATGAGCAGTTCTTC. It translates to CASSWEVGGNNEQFF. The rearrangement joins TRBV5-1 to TRBJ2-1, with TRBD2 matching over 7 bases. There are 15 residues in the CDR3. The V segment lost 3 bases and the J segment 5 bases; nucleotides outside the gene matches: 8. Looked up from germline, CDR1 is SGHRS and CDR2 is YFSETQ.

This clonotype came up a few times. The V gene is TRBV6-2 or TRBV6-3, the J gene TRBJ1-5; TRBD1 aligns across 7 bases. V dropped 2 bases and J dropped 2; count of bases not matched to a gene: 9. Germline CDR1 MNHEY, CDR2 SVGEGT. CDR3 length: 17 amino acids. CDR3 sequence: CASSYHRQGIGNQPQHF. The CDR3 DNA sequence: TGTGCCAGCAGTTACCACAGACAGGGAATTGGCAATCAGCCCCAGCATTTT.

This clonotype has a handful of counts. The CDR3 sequence: CASSQDGAGAYNEQFF. DNA for the CDR3: TGCGCCAGCAGCCAAGATGGGGCGGGGGCCTACAATGAGCAGTTCTTC. The V call is TRBV4-3, the J call TRBJ2-1; 7 positions agree with TRBD2. Trimming at V came to 0 bases and at J to 2 bases, leaving 4 bases not matched to a gene. The CDR3 spans 16 residues. CDR1 is LGHNA, CDR2 YSLEER, per germline.

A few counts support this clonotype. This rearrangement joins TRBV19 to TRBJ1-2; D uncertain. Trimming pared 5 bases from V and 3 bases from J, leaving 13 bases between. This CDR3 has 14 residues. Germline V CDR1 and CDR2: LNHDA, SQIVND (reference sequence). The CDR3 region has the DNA TGTGCCAGTAGTCGCGGGTCGGTTGACTATGGCTACACCTTC. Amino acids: CASSRGSVDYGYTF.

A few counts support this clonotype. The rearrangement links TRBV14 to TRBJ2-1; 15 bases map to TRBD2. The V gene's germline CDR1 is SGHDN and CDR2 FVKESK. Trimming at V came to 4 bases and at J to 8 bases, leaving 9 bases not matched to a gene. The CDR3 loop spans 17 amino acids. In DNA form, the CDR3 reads TGTGCCAGCAGCCTAGGACTAGCGGGAGGGCCTGTAGATGAGCAGTTCTTC. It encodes CASSLGLAGGPVDEQFF.

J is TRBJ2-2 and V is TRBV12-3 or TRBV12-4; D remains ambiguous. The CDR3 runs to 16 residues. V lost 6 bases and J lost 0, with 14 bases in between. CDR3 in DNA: TGTGCCAGCAGCCCACGTGGAAAGGCGAACACCGGGGAGCTGTTTTTT. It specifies CASSPRGKANTGELFF.

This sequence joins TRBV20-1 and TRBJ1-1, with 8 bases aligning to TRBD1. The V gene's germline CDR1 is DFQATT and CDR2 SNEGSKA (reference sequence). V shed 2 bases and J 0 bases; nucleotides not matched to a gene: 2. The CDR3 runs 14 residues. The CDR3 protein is CSARSTGVNTEAFF. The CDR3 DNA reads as TGCAGTGCTAGATCGACAGGGGTGAACACTGAAGCTTTCTTT.

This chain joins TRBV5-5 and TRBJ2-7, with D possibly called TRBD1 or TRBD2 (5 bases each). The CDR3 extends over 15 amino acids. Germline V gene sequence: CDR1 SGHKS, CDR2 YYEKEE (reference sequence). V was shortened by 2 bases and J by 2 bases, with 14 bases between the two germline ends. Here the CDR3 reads CASSLRRQGTYEQYF. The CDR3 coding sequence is TGTGCCAGCAGCTTAAGGAGGCAGGGCACCTACGAGCAGTACTTC.

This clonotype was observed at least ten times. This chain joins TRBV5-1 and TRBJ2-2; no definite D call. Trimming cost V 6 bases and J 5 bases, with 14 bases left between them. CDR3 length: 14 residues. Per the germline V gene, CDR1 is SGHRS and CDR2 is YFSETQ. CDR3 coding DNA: TGCGCCAGCAACGAAGCACTGGGTACCGGGGAGCTGTTTTTT. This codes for CASNEALGTGELFF.

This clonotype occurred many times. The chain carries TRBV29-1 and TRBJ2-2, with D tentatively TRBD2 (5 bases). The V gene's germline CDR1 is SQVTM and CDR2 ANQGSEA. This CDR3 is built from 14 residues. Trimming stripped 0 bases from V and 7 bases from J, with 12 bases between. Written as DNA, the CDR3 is TGCAGCGTTGAAGACAGGCTCGGGAACGGGGAGCTGTTTTTT. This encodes CSVEDRLGNGELFF.

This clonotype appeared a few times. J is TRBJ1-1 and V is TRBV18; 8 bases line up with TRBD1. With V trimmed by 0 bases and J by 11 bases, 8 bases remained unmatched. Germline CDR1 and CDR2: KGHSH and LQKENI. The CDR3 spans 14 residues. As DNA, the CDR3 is TGTGCCAGCTCACCACCGAGACAGGGGATGATGGCTTTCTTT. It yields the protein CASSPPRQGMMAFF.

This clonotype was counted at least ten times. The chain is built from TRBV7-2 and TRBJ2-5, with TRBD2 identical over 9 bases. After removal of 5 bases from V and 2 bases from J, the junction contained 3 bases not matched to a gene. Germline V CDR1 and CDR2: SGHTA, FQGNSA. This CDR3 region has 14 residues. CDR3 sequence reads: CASSRTSAQETQYF. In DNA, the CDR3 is TGTGCCAGCAGCCGGACTAGCGCTCAAGAGACCCAGTACTTC.

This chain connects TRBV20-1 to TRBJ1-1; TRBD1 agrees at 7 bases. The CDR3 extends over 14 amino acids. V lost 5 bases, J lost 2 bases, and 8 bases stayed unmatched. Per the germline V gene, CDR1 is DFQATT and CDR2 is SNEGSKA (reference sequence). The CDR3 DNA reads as TGCAGTGCTTTTCACAGGGGATCAAACACTGAAGCTTTCTTT. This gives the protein CSAFHRGSNTEAFF.

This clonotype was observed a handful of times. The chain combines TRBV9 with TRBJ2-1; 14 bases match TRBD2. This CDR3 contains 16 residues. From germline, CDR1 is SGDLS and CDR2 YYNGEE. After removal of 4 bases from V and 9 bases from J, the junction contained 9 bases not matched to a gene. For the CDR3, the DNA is TGTGCCAGCAGCCTAAGACTAGCGGGAGGGCTTGGTGAGCAGTTCTTC. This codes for CASSLRLAGGLGEQFF. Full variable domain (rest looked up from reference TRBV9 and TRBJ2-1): DSGVTQTPKHLITATGQRVTLRCSPRSGDLSVYWYQQSLDQGLQFLIQYYNGEERAKGNILERFSAQQFPDLHSELNLSSLELGDSALYFCASSLRLAGGLGEQFFGPGTRLTVL.

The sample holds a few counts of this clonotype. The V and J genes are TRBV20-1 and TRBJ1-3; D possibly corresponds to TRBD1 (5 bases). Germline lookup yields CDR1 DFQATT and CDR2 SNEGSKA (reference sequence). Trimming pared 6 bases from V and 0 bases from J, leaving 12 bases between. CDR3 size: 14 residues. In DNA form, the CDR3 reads TGCAGTGCCAAACTCAGGGTCTCTGGAAACACCATATATTTT. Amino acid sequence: CSAKLRVSGNTIYF.

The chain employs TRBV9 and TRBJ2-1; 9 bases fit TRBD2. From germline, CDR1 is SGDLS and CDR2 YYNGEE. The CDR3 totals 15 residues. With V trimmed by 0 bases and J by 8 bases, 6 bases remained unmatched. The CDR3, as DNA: TGTGCCAGCAGCGTAGTTGTTAGCGGGAGCGATGAGCAGTTCTTC. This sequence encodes CASSVVVSGSDEQFF.

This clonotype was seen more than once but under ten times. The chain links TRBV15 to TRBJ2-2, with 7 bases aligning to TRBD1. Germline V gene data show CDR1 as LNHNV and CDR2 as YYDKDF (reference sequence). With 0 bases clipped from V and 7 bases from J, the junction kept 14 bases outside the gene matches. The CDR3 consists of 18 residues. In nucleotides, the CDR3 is TGTGCCACCAGCAGAGATCCCCTCACAGGGGCCCACAACGGGGAGCTGTTTTTT. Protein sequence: CATSRDPLTGAHNGELFF.

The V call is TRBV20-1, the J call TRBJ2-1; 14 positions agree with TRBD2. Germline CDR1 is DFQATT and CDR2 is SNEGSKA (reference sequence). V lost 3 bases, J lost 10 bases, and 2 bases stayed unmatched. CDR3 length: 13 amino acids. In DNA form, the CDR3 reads TGCAGTGCTAGGGGACTAGCGGGGGAAGAGCAGTTCTTC. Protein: CSARGLAGEEQFF.

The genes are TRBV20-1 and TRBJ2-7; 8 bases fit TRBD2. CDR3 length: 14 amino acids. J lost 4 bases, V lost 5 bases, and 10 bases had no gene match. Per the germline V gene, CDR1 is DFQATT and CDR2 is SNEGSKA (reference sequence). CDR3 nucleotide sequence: TGCAGTGCTGAACTCGGGACTAGTCTGTACGAGCAGTACTTC. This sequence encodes CSAELGTSLYEQYF.

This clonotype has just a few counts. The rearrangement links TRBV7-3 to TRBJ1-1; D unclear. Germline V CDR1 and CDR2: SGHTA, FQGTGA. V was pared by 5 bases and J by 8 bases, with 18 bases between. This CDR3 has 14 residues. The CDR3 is CASSDEASRAEAFF. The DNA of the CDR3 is TGTGCCAGCAGCGATGAGGCCAGCAGAGCAGAAGCTTTCTTT.

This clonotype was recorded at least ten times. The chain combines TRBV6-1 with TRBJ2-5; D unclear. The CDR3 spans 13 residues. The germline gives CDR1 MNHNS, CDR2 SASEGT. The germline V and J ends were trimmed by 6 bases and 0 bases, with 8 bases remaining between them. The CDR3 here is CASSLIYQETQYF. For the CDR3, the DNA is TGTGCCAGCAGCCTTATCTACCAAGAGACCCAGTACTTC.

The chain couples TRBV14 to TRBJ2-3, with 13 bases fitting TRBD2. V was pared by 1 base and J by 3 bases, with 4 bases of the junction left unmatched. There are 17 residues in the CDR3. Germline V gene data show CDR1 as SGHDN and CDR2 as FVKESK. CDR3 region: CASSQGTSGSGTDTQYF. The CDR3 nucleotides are TGTGCCAGCAGCCAAGGGACTAGCGGGAGTGGTACAGATACGCAGTATTTT.

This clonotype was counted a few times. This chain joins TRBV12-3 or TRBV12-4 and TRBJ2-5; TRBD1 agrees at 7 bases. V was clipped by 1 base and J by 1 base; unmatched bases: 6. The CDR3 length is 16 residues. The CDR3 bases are TGTGCCAGCAGTTTAGGACGGGACAGAGCCCAAGAGACCCAGTACTTC. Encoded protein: CASSLGRDRAQETQYF.

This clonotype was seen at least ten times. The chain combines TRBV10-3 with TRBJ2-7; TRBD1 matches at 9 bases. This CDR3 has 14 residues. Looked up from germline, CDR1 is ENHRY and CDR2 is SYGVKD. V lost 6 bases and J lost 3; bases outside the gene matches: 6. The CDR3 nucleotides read TGTGCCATCAGGGGAGGGACAGGGTACTACGAGCAGTACTTC. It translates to CAIRGGTGYYEQYF.

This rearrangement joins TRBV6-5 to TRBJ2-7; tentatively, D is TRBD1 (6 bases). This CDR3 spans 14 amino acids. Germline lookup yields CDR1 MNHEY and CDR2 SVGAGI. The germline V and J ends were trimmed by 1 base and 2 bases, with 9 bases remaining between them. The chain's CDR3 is CASSYFQGPYEQYF. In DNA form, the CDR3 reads TGTGCCAGCAGTTACTTCCAGGGGCCCTACGAGCAGTACTTC.

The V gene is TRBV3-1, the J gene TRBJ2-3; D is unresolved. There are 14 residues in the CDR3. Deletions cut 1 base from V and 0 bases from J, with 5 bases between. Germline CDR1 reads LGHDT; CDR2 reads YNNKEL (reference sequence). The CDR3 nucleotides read TGTGCCAGCAGCCAAGTATTCAGCACAGATACGCAGTATTTT. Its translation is CASSQVFSTDTQYF.

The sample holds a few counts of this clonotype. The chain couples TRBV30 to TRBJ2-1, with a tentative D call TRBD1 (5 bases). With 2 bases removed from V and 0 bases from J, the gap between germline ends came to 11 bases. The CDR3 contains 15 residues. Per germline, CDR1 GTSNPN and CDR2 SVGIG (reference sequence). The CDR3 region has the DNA TGTGCCTGGAGTCTATACAGGCCCTCCTACAATGAGCAGTTCTTC. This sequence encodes CAWSLYRPSYNEQFF.